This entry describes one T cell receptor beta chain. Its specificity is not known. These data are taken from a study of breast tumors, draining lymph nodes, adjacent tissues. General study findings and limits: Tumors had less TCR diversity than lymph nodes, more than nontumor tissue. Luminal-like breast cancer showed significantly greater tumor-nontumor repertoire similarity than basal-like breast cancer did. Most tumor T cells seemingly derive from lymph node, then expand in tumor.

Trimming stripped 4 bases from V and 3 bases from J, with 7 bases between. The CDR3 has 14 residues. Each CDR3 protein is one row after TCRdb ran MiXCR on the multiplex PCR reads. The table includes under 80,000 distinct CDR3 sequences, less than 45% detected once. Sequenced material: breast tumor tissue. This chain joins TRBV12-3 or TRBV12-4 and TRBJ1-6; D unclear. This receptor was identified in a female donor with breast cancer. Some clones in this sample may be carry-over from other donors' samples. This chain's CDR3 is CASSSANYNSPLHF. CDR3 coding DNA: TGTGCCAGCAGTTCAGCTAACTATAATTCACCCCTCCACTTT.